This is a list of T cell receptor beta chains from one sample in a study of blood T cell repertoires in COVID-19. The repertoire was sequenced with immunoSEQ multiplex PCR; TCRdb's copy has only in-frame clones and lacks some. The table lists 300,000 to 450,000 clones, roughly 84% of them singletons. The sample was PBMCs or T cells enriched from blood (not recorded which). The receptors were sampled from a woman aged 25-40 years who had recovered from COVID-19. The CDR3 runs from the conserved cysteine through the conserved F or W. A D gene is named only where the DNA matches it firmly. Rows may omit the clone size; those that give it use once, few, many or a size class.

V gene: TRBV19
J gene: TRBJ2-2
D gene: TRBD2
clone size: -
CDR3 protein: CASSRSGGATGELFF
CDR3 DNA: TGTGCCAGTAGCCGTAGCGGGGGGGCCACCGGGGAGCTGTTTTTT

V gene: TRBV11-2
J gene: TRBJ1-1
D gene: TRBD1
clone size: -
CDR3 protein: CASSSDRGRLGLAEAFF
CDR3 DNA: TGTGCCAGCAGCTCCGACAGGGGGCGCCTTGGGTTGGCTGAAGCTTTCTTT

V gene: TRBV11-2
J gene: TRBJ1-2
D gene: -
clone size: -
CDR3 protein: CASSPRQANYGYTF
CDR3 DNA: TGTGCCAGCAGCCCCCGGCAGGCGAACTATGGCTACACCTTC

V gene: TRBV5-6
J gene: TRBJ2-5
D gene: -
clone size: -
CDR3 protein: CASSLDPGAETQYF
CDR3 DNA: TGTGCCAGCAGCTTGGACCCAGGGGCAGAGACCCAGTACTTC

V gene: TRBV30
J gene: TRBJ2-2
D gene: -
clone size: few
CDR3 protein: CAAVATTNTGELFF
CDR3 DNA: TGTGCCGCGGTAGCGACCACGAACACCGGGGAGCTGTTTTTT

V gene: TRBV2
J gene: TRBJ1-1
D gene: -
clone size: -
CDR3 protein: CASRWGSGEAFF
CDR3 DNA: TGTGCCAGCAGGTGGGGTAGCGGTGAAGCTTTCTTT

V gene: TRBV7-9
J gene: TRBJ1-1
D gene: -
clone size: -
CDR3 protein: CASRRISEAFF
CDR3 DNA: TGTGCCAGCAGGCGGATTTCTGAAGCTTTCTTT

V gene: TRBV7-2
J gene: TRBJ2-3
D gene: TRBD2
clone size: -
CDR3 protein: CASSSLAGGPDTQYF
CDR3 DNA: TGTGCCAGCAGTTCTCTAGCGGGGGGGCCAGATACGCAGTATTTT

V gene: TRBV6-2/TRBV6-3
J gene: TRBJ1-2
D gene: -
clone size: -
CDR3 protein: CASSSTAFSNFFF
CDR3 DNA: TGTGCCAGCAGTTCCACTGCCTTCTCGAATTTTTTCTTC

V gene: TRBV4-3
J gene: TRBJ2-7
D gene: -
clone size: -
CDR3 protein: CASSQDVGTPTHEQYF
CDR3 DNA: TGCGCCAGCAGCCAAGATGTCGGGACTCCAACTCACGAGCAGTACTTC

V gene: TRBV15
J gene: TRBJ2-7
D gene: TRBD1
clone size: -
CDR3 protein: CATSRGDSDYEQYF
CDR3 DNA: TGTGCCACCAGCAGGGGGGACAGCGACTACGAGCAGTACTTC

V gene: TRBV10-1
J gene: TRBJ1-2
D gene: TRBD1
clone size: -
CDR3 protein: CASSDPDRGHGYTF
CDR3 DNA: TGCGCCAGCAGTGATCCCGACAGGGGGCATGGCTACACCTTC

V gene: TRBV7-2
J gene: TRBJ1-3
D gene: -
clone size: -
CDR3 protein: CASSLAPGNTIYF
CDR3 DNA: TGTGCCAGCAGCTTAGCCCCGGGAAACACCATATATTTT

V gene: TRBV28
J gene: TRBJ2-5
D gene: TRBD2
clone size: once
CDR3 protein: CASRPGGLAGTQYF
CDR3 DNA: TGTGCCAGCAGACCGGGGGGGCTAGCGGGTACCCAGTACTTC

V gene: TRBV6-5
J gene: TRBJ1-1
D gene: -
clone size: -
CDR3 protein: CASSYSYSGGTEAFF
CDR3 DNA: TGTGCCAGCAGTTACTCGTATTCGGGGGGAACTGAAGCTTTCTTT

V gene: TRBV29-1
J gene: TRBJ1-4
D gene: TRBD1
clone size: -
CDR3 protein: CSVLGTGLGGKLFF
CDR3 DNA: TGCAGCGTTCTCGGGACAGGTCTAGGCGGAAAACTGTTTTTT

V gene: TRBV7-8
J gene: TRBJ2-3
D gene: TRBD2
clone size: -
CDR3 protein: CASSLIYSRLAGGRRDTDTQYF
CDR3 DNA: TGTGCCAGCAGCTTAATATATTCCAGACTAGCGGGGGGGAGGAGGGACACAGATACGCAGTATTTT

V gene: TRBV19
J gene: TRBJ2-2
D gene: TRBD2
clone size: once
CDR3 protein: CASSFTSGAGSTGELFF
CDR3 DNA: TGTGCCAGTAGTTTCACTAGCGGGGCGGGGAGCACCGGGGAGCTGTTTTTT

V gene: TRBV9
J gene: TRBJ2-1
D gene: TRBD2
clone size: -
CDR3 protein: CASSDGLAGGPAIHNEQFF
CDR3 DNA: TGTGCCAGCAGCGATGGGCTAGCGGGGGGGCCAGCAATCCACAATGAGCAGTTCTTC

V gene: TRBV15
J gene: TRBJ2-1
D gene: TRBD1
clone size: -
CDR3 protein: CATSRTGVEDEQFF
CDR3 DNA: TGTGCCACCAGCAGGACAGGGGTGGAAGATGAGCAGTTCTTC

V gene: TRBV14
J gene: TRBJ1-2
D gene: -
clone size: -
CDR3 protein: CASSPFNYGYTF
CDR3 DNA: TGTGCCAGCAGTCCTTTCAACTATGGCTACACCTTC

V gene: TRBV5-1
J gene: TRBJ2-7
D gene: TRBD1
clone size: -
CDR3 protein: CASSLRISRQGRGIRTTYEQYF
CDR3 DNA: TGCGCCAGCAGCTTGCGGATATCTCGACAGGGGCGCGGGATAAGGACCACCTACGAGCAGTACTTC

V gene: TRBV29-1
J gene: TRBJ1-1
D gene: -
clone size: -
CDR3 protein: CSGDLNTEAFF
CDR3 DNA: TGCAGCGGAGATTTGAACACTGAAGCTTTCTTT

V gene: TRBV28
J gene: TRBJ1-6
D gene: TRBD1
clone size: once
CDR3 protein: CASSLQTGGEGSPLHF
CDR3 DNA: TGTGCCAGCAGTCTCCAGACAGGGGGGGAAGGCTCACCCCTCCACTTT

V gene: TRBV2
J gene: TRBJ2-3
D gene: -
clone size: -
CDR3 protein: CASGDIRTDTQYF
CDR3 DNA: TGTGCCAGCGGCGACATTCGCACAGATACGCAGTATTTT

V gene: TRBV3-1/TRBV3-2
J gene: TRBJ1-4
D gene: -
clone size: -
CDR3 protein: CASSPVGRTNEKLFF
CDR3 DNA: TGTGCCAGCAGCCCCGTGGGGCGGACTAATGAAAAACTGTTTTTT

V gene: TRBV2
J gene: TRBJ2-2
D gene: -
clone size: -
CDR3 protein: CASSLTDLTGELFF
CDR3 DNA: TGTGCCAGCAGTTTGACAGATCTAACCGGGGAGCTGTTTTTT

V gene: TRBV14
J gene: TRBJ1-4
D gene: -
clone size: -
CDR3 protein: CASSLDKGSSGKLFF
CDR3 DNA: TGTGCCAGCAGCCTCGACAAGGGATCGTCGGGGAAACTGTTTTTT

V gene: TRBV6-5
J gene: TRBJ1-4
D gene: -
clone size: -
CDR3 protein: CASRDGGATNEKLFF
CDR3 DNA: TGTGCCAGCAGGGACGGAGGAGCAACTAATGAAAAACTGTTTTTT

V gene: TRBV6-5
J gene: TRBJ2-7
D gene: -
clone size: -
CDR3 protein: CASSYLQGSYEQYF
CDR3 DNA: TGTGCCAGCAGTTACTTGCAGGGCAGCTACGAGCAGTACTTC